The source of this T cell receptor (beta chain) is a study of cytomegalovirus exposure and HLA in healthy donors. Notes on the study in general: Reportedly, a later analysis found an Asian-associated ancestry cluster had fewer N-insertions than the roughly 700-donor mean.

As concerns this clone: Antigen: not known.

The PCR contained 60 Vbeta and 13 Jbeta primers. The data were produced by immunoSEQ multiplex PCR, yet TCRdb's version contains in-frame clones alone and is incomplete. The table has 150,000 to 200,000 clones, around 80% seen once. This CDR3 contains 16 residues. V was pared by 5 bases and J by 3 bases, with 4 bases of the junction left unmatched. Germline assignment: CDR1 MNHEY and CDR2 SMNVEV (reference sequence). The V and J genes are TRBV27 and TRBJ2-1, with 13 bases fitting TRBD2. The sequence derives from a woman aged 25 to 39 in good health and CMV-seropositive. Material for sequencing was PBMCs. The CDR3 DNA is TGTGCCAGCAGTCCCCGACTAGCGGGAGGCTACAATGAGCAGTTCTTC. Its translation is CASSPRLAGGYNEQFF.